Below, one T cell receptor beta chain is given with its context. This record comes from a study of shared clonotypes between healthy human individuals. About the research overall: The composition of the donors was two women and a few men aged 18 to 49.

This CDR3 is built from 14 residues. The V end lost 0 bases, the J end lost 2 bases, and 9 bases lay between the germline ends. The V gene's germline CDR1 is SGHRS and CDR2 YFSETQ. Negatively enriched CD4+ T cells were divided by CD45RA into naive and memory. Libraries were prepared by immunoSEQ multiplex PCR; TCRdb keeps only in-frame clonotypes and omits some of them. The sample includes just under 350,000 clones, around 70% seen only once; the top ten take around 9.3%. The V gene is TRBV5-1, the J gene TRBJ2-7; D gene uncertain. The sequence came from a man aged 25-45 years in good health. Sequenced material: memory CD4+ T cells sorted from blood. Subset: CD45RA-negative fraction. CDR3 nucleotides: TGCGCCAGCAGCTTGGCAGTAGGGACCTACGAGCAGTACTTC. This codes for CASSLAVGTYEQYF. Full variable domain (missing parts from reference TRBV5-1 and TRBJ2-7): KAGVTQTPRYLIKTRGQQVTLSCSPISGHRSVSWYQQTPGQGLQFLFEYFSETQRNKGNFPGRFSGRQFSNSRSEMNVSTLELGDSALYLCASSLAVGTYEQYFGPGTRLTVT.